Included here is one T cell receptor beta chain sequence, with context. With V trimmed by 4 bases and J by 9 bases, 15 bases remained unmatched. CDR1 is SGHRS and CDR2 is YFSETQ in the germline V gene. The CDR3 spans 16 residues. This record belongs to a study of cytomegalovirus exposure and HLA in healthy donors. PCR used 60 Vbeta primers and 13 Jbeta primers. TCRdb keeps only in-frame clones here, not all; method: immunoSEQ multiplex PCR. The sample lists about 250,000 clones, roughly 70% seen once, with about 2.1% in the top ten. Sequenced material: PBMCs. The chain links TRBV5-1 to TRBJ2-1; 8 bases are shared with TRBD2. This TCR was sampled from a female donor in good health and CMV-seronegative. CDR3 nucleotide sequence: TGCGCCAGCAGCCAGAGAGGGACTAGACAATCGGGTGAGCAGTTCTTC. This encodes CASSQRGTRQSGEQFF.